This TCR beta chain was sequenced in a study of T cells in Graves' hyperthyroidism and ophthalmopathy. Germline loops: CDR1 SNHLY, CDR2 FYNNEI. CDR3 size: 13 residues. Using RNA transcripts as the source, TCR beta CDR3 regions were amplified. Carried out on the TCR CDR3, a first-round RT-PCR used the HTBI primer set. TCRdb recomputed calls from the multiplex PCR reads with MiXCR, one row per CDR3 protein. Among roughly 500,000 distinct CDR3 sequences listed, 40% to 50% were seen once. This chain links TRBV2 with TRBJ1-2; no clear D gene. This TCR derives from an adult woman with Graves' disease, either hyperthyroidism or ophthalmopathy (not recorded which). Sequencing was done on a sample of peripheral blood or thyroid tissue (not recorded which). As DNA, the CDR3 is TGTACCACACTTGAAGGGCGGAACTATGGCTACACCTTC. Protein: CTTLEGRNYGYTF.